This T cell receptor beta chain was obtained from a study of regulatory T cells in long-lasting Graves disease. Findings of the study overall: Segments TRBV28, TRBJ1-2 and TRBJ2-5 showed preferential usage in persistent disease.

In regard to this clonotype: The target antigen is unknown.

The CDR3 is made up of 13 amino acids. V lost 1 base, J lost 4 bases, and 6 bases lay in between. CDR1 is SGHTA, CDR2 FQGNSA, per germline. Arm-PCR with iRepertoire HTBI primers amplified the CDR3 regions for these TCR beta libraries. TCRdb re-called the multiplex PCR reads through MiXCR, storing one row per CDR3 protein. Here the sample spans some 500,000 distinct CDR3 sequences, roughly 14% being singletons. Time point defined: newly diagnosed GD, antithyroid drugs for less than 3 months. Isolated PBMC RNA provided the starting material for the TCR library. A volume of 7 to 9 milliliters of peripheral blood was collected in EDTA tubes. These same data were also listed under a study on T cells in Graves' hyperthyroidism and ophthalmopathy. That work states: Orbital computed tomography and thyroid ultrasound, together with serum TRAb and thyroxine and clinical symptoms, were used for diagnoses. With a median lead of 6.5 months before onset, the model predicted ophthalmopathy.

The receptor was derived from a man aged 25 to 40 with Graves disease. The sample was peripheral blood mononuclear cells (PBMCs), taken at new diagnosis, from a patient treated with antithyroid drugs. The chain has TRBV7-2 and TRBJ2-3, with no clear D. The CDR3 nucleotides read TGTGCCAGCAGCTTAGGACGCTCAGATACGCAGTATTTT. Encoded protein: CASSLGRSDTQYF.